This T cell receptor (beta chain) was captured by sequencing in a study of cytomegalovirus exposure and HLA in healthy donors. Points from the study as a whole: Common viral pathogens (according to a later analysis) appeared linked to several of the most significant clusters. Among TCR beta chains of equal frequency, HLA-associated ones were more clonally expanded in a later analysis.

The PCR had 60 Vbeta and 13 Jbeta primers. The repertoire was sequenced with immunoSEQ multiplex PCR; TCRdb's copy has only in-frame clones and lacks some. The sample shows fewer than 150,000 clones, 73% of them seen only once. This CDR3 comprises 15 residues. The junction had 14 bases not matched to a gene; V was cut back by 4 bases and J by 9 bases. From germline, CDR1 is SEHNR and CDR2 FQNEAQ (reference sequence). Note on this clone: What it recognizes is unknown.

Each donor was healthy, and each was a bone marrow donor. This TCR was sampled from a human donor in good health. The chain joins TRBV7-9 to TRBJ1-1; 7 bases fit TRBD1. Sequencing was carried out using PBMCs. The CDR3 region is CASSSTSRDRQQAFF. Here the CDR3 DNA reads TGTGCCAGCAGCTCGACAAGCCGGGACAGACAACAAGCTTTCTTT.